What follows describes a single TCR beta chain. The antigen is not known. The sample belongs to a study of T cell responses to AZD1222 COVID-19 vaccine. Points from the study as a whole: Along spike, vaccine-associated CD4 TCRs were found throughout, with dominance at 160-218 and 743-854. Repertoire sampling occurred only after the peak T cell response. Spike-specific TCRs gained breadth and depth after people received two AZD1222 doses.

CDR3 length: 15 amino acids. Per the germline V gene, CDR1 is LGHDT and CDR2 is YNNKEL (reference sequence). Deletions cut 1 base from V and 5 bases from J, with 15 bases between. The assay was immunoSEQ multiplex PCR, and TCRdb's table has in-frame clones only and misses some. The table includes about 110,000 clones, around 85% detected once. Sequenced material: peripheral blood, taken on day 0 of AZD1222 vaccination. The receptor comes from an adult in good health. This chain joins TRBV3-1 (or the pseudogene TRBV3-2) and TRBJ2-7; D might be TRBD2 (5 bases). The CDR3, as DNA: TGTGCCAGCAGCCAAGTCTCCGGGATGAACCACGAGCAGTACTTC. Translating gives CASSQVSGMNHEQYF.